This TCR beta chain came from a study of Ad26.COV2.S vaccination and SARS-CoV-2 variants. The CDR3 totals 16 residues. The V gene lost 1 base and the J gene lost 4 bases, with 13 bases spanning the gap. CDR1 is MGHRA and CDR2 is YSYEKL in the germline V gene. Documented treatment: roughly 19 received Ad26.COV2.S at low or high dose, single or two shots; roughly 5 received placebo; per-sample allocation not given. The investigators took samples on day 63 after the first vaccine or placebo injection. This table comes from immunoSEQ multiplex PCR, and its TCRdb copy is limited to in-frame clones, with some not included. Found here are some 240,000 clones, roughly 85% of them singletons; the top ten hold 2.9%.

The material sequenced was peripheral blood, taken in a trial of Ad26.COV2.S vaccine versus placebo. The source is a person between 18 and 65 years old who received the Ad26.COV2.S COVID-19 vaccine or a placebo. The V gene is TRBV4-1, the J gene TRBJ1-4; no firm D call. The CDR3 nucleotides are TGCGCCAGCAGCCAAGCCTTGGGAGACTTTAATGAAAAACTGTTTTTT. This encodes CASSQALGDFNEKLFF.